A single sample gave rise to the 13 T cell receptor beta chains below, sequenced in a study of CD8 T cells in ankylosing spondylitis. TCRdb called the 5' RACE reads again in MiXCR, with one record for every CDR3 protein. This sample has some 250,000 distinct CDR3 sequences, with 24% found just once. Sample: blood, either unsorted or a sorted T cell fraction (not recorded which). The receptors were gathered from a male donor with ankylosing spondylitis or in good health (not recorded which).

This sequence joins TRBV30 and TRBJ2-7; a weak D match, TRBD2 (7 bases). The CDR3 consists of 15 residues. Per the germline V gene, CDR1 is GTSNPN and CDR2 is SVGIG (reference sequence). Trimming pared 0 bases from V and 2 bases from J, leaving 14 bases between. The CDR3 region is CAWSVAGAAAYEQYF. Written as DNA, the CDR3 is TGTGCCTGGAGTGTTGCGGGGGCCGCTGCCTACGAGCAGTACTTC. Together with reference TRBV30 and TRBJ2-7, the CDR3 gives the full variable domain: SQTIHQWPATLVQPVGSPLSLECTVEGTSNPNLYWYRQAAGRGLQLLFYSVGIGQISSEVPQNLSASRPQDRQFILSSKKLLLSDSGFYLCAWSVAGAAAYEQYFGPGTRLTVT.

In this sample, this clonotype turned up many times. The chain is built from TRBV5-4 and TRBJ2-5; 9 bases are shared with TRBD1. The ends lost 4 bases at V and 6 bases at J; junction bases unmatched: 7. The CDR3 contains 14 residues. Germline V gives CDR1 SGHNT, CDR2 YYREEE (reference sequence). CDR3 nucleotide sequence: TGTGCCAGCAGCCAGGGACAGGGCAGGAAGACCCAGTACTTC. It is translated as CASSQGQGRKTQYF.

V is TRBV12-3 or TRBV12-4 and J is TRBJ2-3; D is ambiguous. The CDR3 is 13 amino acids. V was pared by 5 bases and J by 0 bases, with 6 bases between. The CDR3 coding sequence is TGTGCCAGCAGTCCTTTTAGCACAGATACGCAGTATTTT. Translation gives CASSPFSTDTQYF.

This clonotype was counted a few times. The rearrangement joins TRBV20-1 to TRBJ2-3; no firm D call. Germline V CDR1 and CDR2: DFQATT, SNEGSKA (reference sequence). This CDR3 has 13 amino acids. Trimming pared 0 bases from V and 0 bases from J, leaving 4 bases between. The CDR3 region is CSARDASTDTQYF. CDR3 nucleotide sequence: TGCAGTGCTAGAGATGCTAGCACAGATACGCAGTATTTT.

There are a few counts of this clonotype. This chain joins TRBV20-1 and TRBJ2-5; D not resolved. Germline lookup yields CDR1 DFQATT and CDR2 SNEGSKA (reference sequence). V was cut by 6 bases and J by 4 bases, with 9 bases left in between. The CDR3 extends over 11 amino acids. The CDR3, as DNA: TGCAGTGCAAGCCACTCAGAGACCCAGTACTTC. This codes for CSASHSETQYF.

The sample holds many counts of this clonotype. V usage is TRBV20-1 and J usage is TRBJ2-3; D unresolved. The CDR3 runs 14 residues. The V and J ends lost 5 bases and 3 bases respectively, with 15 bases between them. The germline V gene encodes CDR1 DFQATT and CDR2 SNEGSKA (reference sequence). The CDR3 nucleotides read TGCAGTGCTGGACCACGAGGTCCGACAGATACGCAGTATTTT. Residues: CSAGPRGPTDTQYF.

The chain has TRBV11-2 and TRBJ2-5; 8 bases are shared with TRBD2. This CDR3 contains 16 residues. With V trimmed by 2 bases and J by 1 base, 6 bases remained unmatched. CDR1 SGHAT and CDR2 FQNNGV come from the germline V gene. CDR3 sequence reads: CASSLPGGGPQETQYF. The CDR3 DNA follows: TGTGCCAGCAGCTTACCCGGCGGGGGGCCCCAAGAGACCCAGTACTTC. The whole variable domain, filled in from reference TRBV11-2 and TRBJ2-5, reads EAGVAQSPRYKIIEKRQSVAFWCNPISGHATLYWYQQILGQGPKLLIQFQNNGVVDDSQLPKDRFSAERLKGVDSTLKIQPAKLEDSAVYLCASSLPGGGPQETQYFGPGTRLLVL.

This clonotype has ten or more counts. The J gene is TRBJ2-3, the V gene TRBV7-3, with a possible D match to TRBD2 (6 bases). The germline V gene has CDR1 SGHTA and CDR2 FQGTGA. The CDR3 runs 14 residues. The ends were cut back, 5 bases at V and 4 bases at J, with 13 bases in the middle. The CDR3 DNA follows: TGTGCCAGCAGCCCACACCGGGAGTCAGATACGCAGTATTTT. This sequence encodes CASSPHRESDTQYF.

This clonotype was seen at least ten times. The chain employs TRBV6-1 and TRBJ2-1; TRBD2 agrees at 14 bases. The CDR3 spans 16 residues. V was clipped by 4 bases and J by 7 bases; unmatched bases: 6. The germline CDR1 and CDR2 sequences are MNHNS and SASEGT. The CDR3 DNA follows: TGTGCCAGCAGTGCGGGACTAGCGGGGGCAAAAAATGAGCAGTTCTTC. Translated, it gives CASSAGLAGAKNEQFF.

In its sample, this clonotype was seen many times. The rearrangement uses TRBV29-1 and TRBJ2-3; D may correspond to TRBD1 or TRBD2 (5 bases each). Trimming removed 4 bases at V and 4 bases at J, with 6 bases between. This CDR3 contains 11 residues. CDR1 and CDR2 (germline): SQVTM, ANQGSEA. The chain's CDR3 is CSVGGADTQYF. CDR3 sequence (DNA): TGCAGCGTTGGAGGGGCAGATACGCAGTATTTT.

V usage is TRBV20-1 and J usage is TRBJ2-5; perhaps TRBD1 as D (6 bases). Germline assignment: CDR1 DFQATT and CDR2 SNEGSKA (reference sequence). The V and J ends lost 2 bases and 5 bases respectively, with 21 bases between them. The length of the CDR3 is 16 residues. CDR3 nucleotide sequence: TGCAGTGCTAGATACCTAGGGGGAAGGATGGGGGAGACCCAGTACTTC. It codes for CSARYLGGRMGETQYF.

This clonotype occurred many times. The rearrangement links TRBV29-1 to TRBJ2-1; 12 nucleotides line up with TRBD1. The germline CDR1 and CDR2 sequences are SQVTM and ANQGSEA. The CDR3 is made up of 14 amino acids. V was clipped by 6 bases and J by 8 bases; unmatched bases: 8. The CDR3 nucleotides read TGCAGCGTCCGGGAGGGACAGGGGGCCGATGAGCAGTTCTTC. The encoded protein is CSVREGQGADEQFF.

This clonotype was seen at least ten times. The chain employs TRBV28 and TRBJ2-5; D gene unclear. V shed 6 bases and J shed 4 bases, with 9 bases lying between them. Germline-derived CDR1 and CDR2 are MDHEN and SYDVKM. This CDR3 region has 12 residues. DNA for the CDR3: TGTGCCAGCAGCCTCCCCCCAGAGACCCAGTACTTC. Encoded protein: CASSLPPETQYF.